This note documents a single T cell receptor (beta chain) sequence. Its antigen has not been determined. Base qualities are not provided; no much larger clone lies one nucleotide away. TCRbeta CDR3 regions were amplified from genomic DNA using the immunoSEQ Assay, a bias-controlled multiplex PCR. In the original analysis: Nucleated cell counts per sample were estimated from amplification of reference gene primers within the assay. Sequence reads were collapsed and filtered to measure the absolute abundance of every unique TCRbeta CDR3 rearrangement. Productive Simpson clonality was computed per sample as the square root of Simpson's diversity index over productive rearrangements. TCRdb holds this immuneACCESS table with in-frame rearrangements only. Some clones are missing; in checked studies, unresolved V genes explain under half, and the rest has no known cause. That table furnishes V, J and clone size, whereas the DNA furnished D and trimming. Recorded for this sample are hundreds of thousands of clones; approximately 83% of them occurred a single time. The ten largest make up 4.8% of the sample.

This specimen belongs to a study of blood T cell repertoires in COVID-19 (dated by TCRdb to 2020 to 2022). Context from the whole study: Samples from collaborators originated in the United States, Italy and Spain and spanned both the acute and convalescent phases of COVID-19. The prospective study material was composed of cDNA or gDNA derived from T cells, B-cell-depleted T cells, or PBMCs. The dataset comprised deeply sampled blood TCRbeta repertoires from subjects exposed to, actively infected with, or recovered from COVID-19. The repertoires were released in a freely available public database intended as a resource for research on the immune response to SARS-CoV-2. The samples were drawn from two sources: the first 160 participants of the ongoing ImmuneRACE study, and fewer than 1,500 subjects contributed by 6 global collaborators. A de-identified subject ID, COVID-19 status, age in years and sex were almost always included in the sample metadata. Where HLA class I and class II types were available, the types were taken from metadata supplied by the sample provider, not from assay-based typing.

CDR1 and CDR2 were assigned from the germline V gene as KGHDR and SFDVKD. Including cysteine and phenylalanine, the CDR3 has 16 amino acids. The sequence is cut down to CDR3 DNA, 48 bases in frame from base 1. After removal of 3 bases from V and 2 bases from J, the junction retains 5 bases not matched to a gene. Participants in the prospective study were enrolled through a virtual design, were aged about 18 to 100 years, and lived in 24 United States geographic areas. In the prospective study, cohorts were assigned on the basis of participant-reported clinical history obtained from a screening survey and a study questionnaire. Exposed participants had been in contact with someone with a PCR-confirmed or clinician-diagnosed COVID-19 case within 2 weeks of study entry. Each participant in the prospective study had whole blood, serum and a nasopharyngeal or oropharyngeal swab collected by mobile phlebotomists. Participants in the prospective study had the option to provide additional blood draws and questionnaires over a 2-month period. Blood samples from the prospective study were shipped frozen or at room temperature prior to DNA extraction.

Study-wide conclusions, independent of this receptor: The amount of clinical and demographic metadata varied by source and participant and was provided uncurated.

Sequences were obtained from PBMCs or T cells enriched from blood (not recorded which). This clonotype originated in a woman aged 50 to 60 who had been exposed to COVID-19. The sequence is built from TRBV24-1 and TRBJ2-3, with 9 bases aligning to TRBD2. The CDR3 has the sequence CATSDPSGGPTDTQYF. The nucleotides are TGTGCCACCAGTGATCCCAGCGGGGGGCCCACAGATACGCAGTATTTT.